This T cell receptor beta chain was recovered during a study of shared clonotypes between healthy human individuals. Study as a whole: CD8 memory received one plate per donor, CD8 naive two, CD4 memory three and CD4 naive three.

This CDR3 comprises 13 residues. V was clipped by 6 bases and J by 4 bases, with 14 bases between them. Germline CDR1 and CDR2: SGHRS and YFSETQ. Investigators divided CD4+ cells into CD45RA+ naive and CD45RA-negative memory subsets. Data came from immunoSEQ multiplex PCR; TCRdb stores just in-frame clones and leaves some out. The sample lists roughly 1.5 million clones; 98% were seen once. The V and J genes are TRBV5-1 and TRBJ2-7, with D possibly being TRBD1 or TRBD2 (5 bases each). What was sequenced was naive CD4+ T cells sorted from blood. Subset defined: CD45RA+ positively selected. The TCR originated in a man aged 30 to 45 in good health. CDR3 coding DNA: TGCGCCAGCAAACCCCGGGACGCGTACGAGCAGTACTTC. This translates into CASKPRDAYEQYF.